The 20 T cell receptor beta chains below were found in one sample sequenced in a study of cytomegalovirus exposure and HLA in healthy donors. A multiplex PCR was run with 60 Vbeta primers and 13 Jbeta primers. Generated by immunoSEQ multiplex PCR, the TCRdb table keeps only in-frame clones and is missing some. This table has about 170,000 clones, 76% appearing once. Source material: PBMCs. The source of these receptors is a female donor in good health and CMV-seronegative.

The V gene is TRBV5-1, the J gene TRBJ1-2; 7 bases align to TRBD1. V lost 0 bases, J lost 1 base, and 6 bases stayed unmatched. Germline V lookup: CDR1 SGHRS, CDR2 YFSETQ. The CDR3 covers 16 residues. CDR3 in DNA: TGCGCCAGCAGCTTGGCCGGGACAGACATTAACTATGGCTACACCTTC. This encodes CASSLAGTDINYGYTF.

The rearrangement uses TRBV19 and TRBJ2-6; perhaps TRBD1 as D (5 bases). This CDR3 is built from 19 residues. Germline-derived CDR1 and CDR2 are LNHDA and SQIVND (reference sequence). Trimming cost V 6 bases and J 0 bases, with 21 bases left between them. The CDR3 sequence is CASRGLSTGSFSGANVLTF. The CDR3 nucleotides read TGTGCCAGTAGGGGCCTTAGTACAGGCTCTTTCTCTGGGGCCAACGTCCTGACTTTC.

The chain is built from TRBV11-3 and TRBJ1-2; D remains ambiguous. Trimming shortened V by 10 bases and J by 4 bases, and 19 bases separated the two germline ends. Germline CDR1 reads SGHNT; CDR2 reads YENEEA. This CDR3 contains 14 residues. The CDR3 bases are TGTGCCATCCCCATTAACAGCCGCGTCTATGGCTACACCTTC. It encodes CAIPINSRVYGYTF.

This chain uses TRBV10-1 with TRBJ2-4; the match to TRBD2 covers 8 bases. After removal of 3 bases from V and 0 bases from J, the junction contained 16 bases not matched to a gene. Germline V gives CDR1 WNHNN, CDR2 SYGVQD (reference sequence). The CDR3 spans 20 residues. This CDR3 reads CASSDPPPAGGCLAKNIQYF. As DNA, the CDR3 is TGCGCCAGCAGTGACCCACCCCCGGCGGGGGGTTGCCTAGCCAAAAACATTCAGTACTTC.

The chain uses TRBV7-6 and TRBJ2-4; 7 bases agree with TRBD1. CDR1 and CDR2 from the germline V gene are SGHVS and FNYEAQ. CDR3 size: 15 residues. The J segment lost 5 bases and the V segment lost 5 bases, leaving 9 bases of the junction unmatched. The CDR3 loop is CASSTRQGLENIQYF. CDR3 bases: TGTGCCAGCAGCACAAGACAGGGTCTTGAAAACATTCAGTACTTC.

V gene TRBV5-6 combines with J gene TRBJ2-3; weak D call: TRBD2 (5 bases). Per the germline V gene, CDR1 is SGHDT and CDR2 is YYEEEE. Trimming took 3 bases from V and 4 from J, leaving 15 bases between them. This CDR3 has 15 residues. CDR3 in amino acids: CASSWGELRADTQYF. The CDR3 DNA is TGTGCCAGCAGCTGGGGAGAGTTGAGGGCAGATACGCAGTATTTT.

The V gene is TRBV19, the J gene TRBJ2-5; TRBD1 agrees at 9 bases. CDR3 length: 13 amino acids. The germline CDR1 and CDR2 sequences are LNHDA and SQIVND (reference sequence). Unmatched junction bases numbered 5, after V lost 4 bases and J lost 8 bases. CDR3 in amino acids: CASSSGTGITQYF. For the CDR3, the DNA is TGTGCCAGTAGTAGCGGGACAGGGATCACCCAGTACTTC.

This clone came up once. The CDR3, as DNA: TGTGCCAGCTCGAAAACAGGGGGGGAGGTGACCAAAAACATTCAGTACTTC. Translation: CASSKTGGEVTKNIQYF. The rearrangement uses TRBV2 and TRBJ2-4, with D maybe TRBD1 (8 bases). This CDR3 is built from 17 residues. V was shortened by 8 bases and J by 2 bases, with 22 bases between the two germline ends. Germline lookup yields CDR1 SNHLY and CDR2 FYNNEI.

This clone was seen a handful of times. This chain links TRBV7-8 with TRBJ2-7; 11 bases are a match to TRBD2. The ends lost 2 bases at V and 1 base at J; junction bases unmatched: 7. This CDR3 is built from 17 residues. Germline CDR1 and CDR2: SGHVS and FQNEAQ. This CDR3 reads CASSLPLAGVQSYEQYF. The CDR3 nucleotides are TGTGCCAGCAGCTTACCACTAGCGGGAGTACAATCCTACGAGCAGTACTTC.

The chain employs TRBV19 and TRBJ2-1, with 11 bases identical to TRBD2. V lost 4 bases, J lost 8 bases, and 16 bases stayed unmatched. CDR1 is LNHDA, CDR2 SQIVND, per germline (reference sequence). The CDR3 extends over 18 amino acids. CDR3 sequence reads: CASSTGGLAGVLFYEQFF. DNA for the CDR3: TGTGCCAGTAGTACGGGAGGACTAGCGGGCGTCCTTTTCTATGAGCAGTTCTTC.

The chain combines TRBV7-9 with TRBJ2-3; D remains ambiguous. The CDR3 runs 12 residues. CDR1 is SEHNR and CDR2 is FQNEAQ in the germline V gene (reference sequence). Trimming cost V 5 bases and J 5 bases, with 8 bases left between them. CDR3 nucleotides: TGTGCCAGCAGCACGGTGTTAGATACGCAGTATTTT. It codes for CASSTVLDTQYF.

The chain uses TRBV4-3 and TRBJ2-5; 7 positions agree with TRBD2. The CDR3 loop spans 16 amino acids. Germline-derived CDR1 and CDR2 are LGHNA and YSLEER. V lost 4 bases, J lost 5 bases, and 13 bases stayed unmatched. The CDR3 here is CASSPQFGASGETQYF. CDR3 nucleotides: TGCGCCAGCAGCCCCCAATTTGGGGCTAGCGGCGAGACCCAGTACTTC.

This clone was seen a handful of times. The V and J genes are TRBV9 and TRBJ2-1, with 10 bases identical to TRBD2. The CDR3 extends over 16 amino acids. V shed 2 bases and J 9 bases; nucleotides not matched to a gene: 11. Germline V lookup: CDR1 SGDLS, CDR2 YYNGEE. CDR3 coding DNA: TGTGCCAGCAGCGTCTCCTCCGGGACTAGCGAAGGTGAGCAGTTCTTC. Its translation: CASSVSSGTSEGEQFF.

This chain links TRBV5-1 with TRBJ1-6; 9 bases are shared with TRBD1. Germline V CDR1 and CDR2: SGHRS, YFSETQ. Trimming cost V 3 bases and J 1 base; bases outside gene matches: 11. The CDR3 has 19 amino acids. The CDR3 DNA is TGCGCCAGCAGCTATTCTAGACAGGGGGATATATCCTATAATTCACCCCTCCACTTT. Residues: CASSYSRQGDISYNSPLHF.

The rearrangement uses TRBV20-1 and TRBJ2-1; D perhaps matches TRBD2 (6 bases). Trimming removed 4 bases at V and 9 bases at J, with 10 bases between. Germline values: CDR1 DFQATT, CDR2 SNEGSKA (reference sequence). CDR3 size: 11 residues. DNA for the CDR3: TGCAGTGCTATAGCTAGCGCTGAGCAGTTCTTC. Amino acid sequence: CSAIASAEQFF.

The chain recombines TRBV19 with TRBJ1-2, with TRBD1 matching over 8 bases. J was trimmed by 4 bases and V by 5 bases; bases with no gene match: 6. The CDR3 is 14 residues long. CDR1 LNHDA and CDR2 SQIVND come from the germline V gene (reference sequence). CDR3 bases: TGTGCCAGTAGTCCTCAGGGGGCCGGCTATGGCTACACCTTC. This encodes CASSPQGAGYGYTF.

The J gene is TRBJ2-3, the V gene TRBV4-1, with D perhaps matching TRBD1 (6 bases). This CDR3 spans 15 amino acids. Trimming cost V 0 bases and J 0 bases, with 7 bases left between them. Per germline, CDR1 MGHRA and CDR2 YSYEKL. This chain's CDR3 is CASSQDRGSTDTQYF. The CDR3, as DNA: TGCGCCAGCAGCCAAGACAGGGGAAGCACAGATACGCAGTATTTT.

The CDR3 DNA follows: TGTGCCAGCAAGGACAGTAATTATGGCTACACCTTC. This gives the protein CASKDSNYGYTF. The chain links TRBV28 to TRBJ1-2; TRBD1 might be the D (6 bases). This CDR3 spans 12 amino acids. Germline CDR1 reads MDHEN; CDR2 reads SYDVKM. Trimming took off 7 bases at V and 5 bases at J, with 11 bases between the two ends.

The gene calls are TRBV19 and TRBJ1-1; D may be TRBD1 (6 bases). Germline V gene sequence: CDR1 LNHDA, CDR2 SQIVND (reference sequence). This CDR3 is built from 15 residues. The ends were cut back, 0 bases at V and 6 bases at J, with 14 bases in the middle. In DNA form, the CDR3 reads TGTGCCAGTAGTATAGATCTTAGGGCAGGGGCTGAAGCTTTCTTT. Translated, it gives CASSIDLRAGAEAFF. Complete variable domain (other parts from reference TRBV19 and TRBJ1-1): DGGITQSPKYLFRKEGQNVTLSCEQNLNHDAMYWYRQDPGQGLRLIYYSQIVNDFQKGDIAEGYSVSREKKESFPLTVTSAQKNPTAFYLCASSIDLRAGAEAFFGQGTRLTVV.

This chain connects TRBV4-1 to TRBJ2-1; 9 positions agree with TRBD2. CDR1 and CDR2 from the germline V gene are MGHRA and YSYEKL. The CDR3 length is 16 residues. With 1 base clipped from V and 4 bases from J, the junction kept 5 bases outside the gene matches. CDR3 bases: TGCGCCAGCAGCCAAGGTCCAGCGGGAGGTTACAATGAGCAGTTCTTC. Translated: CASSQGPAGGYNEQFF.